One and the same sample provided the 5 T cell receptor beta chains below, sequenced in a study of blood T cell repertoires in COVID-19. Method: immunoSEQ multiplex PCR; TCRdb's copy keeps in-frame clones and lacks some. The sample has about 130,000 clones, roughly 82% seen once; the top ten hold around 5%. Sequenced material: peripheral blood. These receptors were taken from a human donor in a cohort sampled during active COVID-19.

This chain connects TRBV6-1 to TRBJ2-5, with 13 bases matching TRBD2. This CDR3 spans 16 amino acids. CDR1 and CDR2 from the germline V gene are MNHNS and SASEGT. Germline trimming cut 4 bases from V and 5 bases from J; bases unmatched to any gene: 7. CDR3 in amino acids: CASSGLAGGSTETQYF. CDR3 bases: TGTGCCAGCAGTGGACTAGCGGGAGGATCCACCGAGACCCAGTACTTC.

This chain's CDR3 is CASSPGREQETQYF. The CDR3 nucleotides read TGCGCCAGCAGCCCGGGGAGGGAACAAGAGACCCAGTACTTC. The V and J genes are TRBV5-1 and TRBJ2-5; TRBD2 matches at 7 bases. Per germline, CDR1 SGHRS and CDR2 YFSETQ. The CDR3 contains 14 residues. Losses at the gene ends were 4 bases for V and 2 bases for J; bases not matched to a gene: 5.

This chain connects TRBV6-4 to TRBJ2-2, with a possible D match to TRBD2 (6 bases). The CDR3 has 13 residues. Trimming left V 6 bases short and J 6 bases short, with 11 bases between. The germline gives CDR1 MRHNA, CDR2 SNTAGT. For the CDR3, the DNA is TGTGCCAGCAGAACCGGGAGCGCCGGGGAGCTGTTTTTT. Protein sequence: CASRTGSAGELFF.

The chain is built from TRBV24-1 and TRBJ1-4; D is perhaps TRBD1 (6 bases). CDR3 size: 17 residues. CDR1 KGHDR and CDR2 SFDVKD come from the germline V gene. Trimming removed 2 bases from V and 0 bases from J, with 12 bases in between. CDR3 sequence: CATSDSREGATNEKLFF. The DNA for the CDR3 is TGTGCCACCAGTGATTCCAGGGAGGGGGCAACTAATGAAAAACTGTTTTTT.

The chain links TRBV12-5 to TRBJ2-5, with 7 bases matching TRBD1. Germline lookup yields CDR1 LGHNT and CDR2 FRNRAP. The CDR3 totals 18 residues. After removal of 3 bases from V and 4 bases from J, the junction contained 17 bases not matched to a gene. CDR3 DNA sequence: TGTGCTAGTGGTTTCATCTCGTCCGGGACAGCCGGGATAGAGACCCAGTACTTC. Translated: CASGFISSGTAGIETQYF.